The 19 T cell receptor beta chains below come from one sample, sequenced in a study of shared clonotypes between healthy human individuals. TCRdb keeps only in-frame clones here, not all; method: immunoSEQ multiplex PCR. The repertoire includes a few million clones, approximately 94% of them detected once, and more than 0.12% sits in the top ten. Sequencing was performed on naive CD4+ T cells sorted from blood. This sample's subset: CD45RA+ positively selected. The receptors originated from a man aged 18-30 years in good health.

This sequence joins TRBV7-9 and TRBJ1-5; no firm D call. Germline V gives CDR1 SEHNR, CDR2 FQNEAQ (reference sequence). The CDR3 extends over 14 amino acids. V lost 1 base, J lost 4 bases, and 8 bases lay in between. In DNA form, the CDR3 reads TGTGCCAGCAGCTTAGTAGGAGAGAATCAGCCCCAGCATTTT. It translates to CASSLVGENQPQHF.

This clone appeared a single time. This rearrangement joins TRBV11-3 to TRBJ2-3; D gene unclear. Germline values: CDR1 SGHNT, CDR2 YENEEA. V lost 1 base and J lost 7, with 9 bases in between. The CDR3 consists of 13 residues. The CDR3 DNA is TGTGCCAGCAGCTTAGCTGGGGTCAATACGCAGTATTTT. As protein: CASSLAGVNTQYF.

The chain links TRBV9 to TRBJ2-1; D possibly corresponds to TRBD2 (6 bases). V was pared by 0 bases and J by 4 bases, with 14 bases between. The germline gives CDR1 SGDLS, CDR2 YYNGEE. This CDR3 is 16 amino acids long. The CDR3, as DNA: TGTGCCAGCAGCGTAGGGGTGGGAGCGGGTTACAATGAGCAGTTCTTC. It yields the protein CASSVGVGAGYNEQFF.

The V and J genes are TRBV7-2 and TRBJ1-6; D not certain. The ends were cut back, 2 bases at V and 10 bases at J, with 9 bases in the middle. This CDR3 has 13 amino acids. Germline loops: CDR1 SGHTA, CDR2 FQGNSA. The chain's CDR3 is CASSLIVSSPLHF. CDR3 bases: TGTGCCAGCAGCTTAATCGTGTCATCACCCCTCCACTTT.

This rearrangement joins TRBV7-2 to TRBJ1-3; D unclear. V lost 2 bases and J 0 bases, leaving 14 bases between the germline ends. CDR1 and CDR2 (germline): SGHTA, FQGNSA. The length of the CDR3 is 17 residues. CDR3: CASSLYGRSPSGNTIYF. In DNA form, the CDR3 reads TGTGCCAGCAGCTTATACGGCCGCAGTCCCTCTGGAAACACCATATATTTT. Together with reference TRBV7-2 and TRBJ1-3, the CDR3 gives the full variable domain: GAGVSQSPSNKVTEKGKDVELRCDPISGHTALYWYRQSLGQGLEFLIYFQGNSAPDKSGLPSDRFSAERTGGSVSTLTIQRTQQEDSAVYLCASSLYGRSPSGNTIYFGEGSWLTVV.

The V and J genes are TRBV5-1 and TRBJ2-7, with D uncertain. The CDR3 consists of 17 residues. Trimming pared 3 bases from V and 4 bases from J, leaving 23 bases between. CDR1 and CDR2 (germline): SGHRS, YFSETQ. CDR3 in amino acids: CASSSQTSRVLSYEQYF. CDR3 nucleotides: TGCGCCAGCAGCTCCCAAACGTCTAGGGTATTGTCGTACGAGCAGTACTTC.

This sequence joins TRBV10-1 and TRBJ1-6; possibly TRBD1 for D (5 bases). The germline CDR1 and CDR2 sequences are WNHNN and SYGVQD (reference sequence). The CDR3 has 16 amino acids. Trimming left V 3 bases short and J 8 bases short, with 17 bases between. In nucleotides, the CDR3 is TGCGCCAGCAGTGACAGTCGGCAGGGACGATATTCACCCCTCCACTTT. Translating it yields CASSDSRQGRYSPLHF.

Concerning this clone itself: The sample contains more than one DNA sequence encoding this CDR3. CDR3 nucleotides: TGTGCCAGCAGTTGGACAGGGAACTATGGCTACACCTTC. Amino acid sequence: CASSWTGNYGYTF. The V call is TRBV28, the J call TRBJ1-2; 8 nucleotides line up with TRBD1. Germline V gene sequence: CDR1 MDHEN, CDR2 SYDVKM. This CDR3 has 13 amino acids. Trimming at V came to 4 bases and at J to 2 bases, leaving 0 bases not matched to a gene.

The chain carries TRBV6-6 and TRBJ1-6, with unresolved D. The CDR3 contains 13 residues. V gave up 6 bases and J gave up 7 bases, with 10 bases separating them. The germline V gene has CDR1 MNHNY and CDR2 SVGAGI (reference sequence). The CDR3 nucleotides are TGTGCCAGCAGCTTTGGGCTAAATTCACCCCTCCACTTT. Translation gives CASSFGLNSPLHF.

V usage is TRBV11-3 and J usage is TRBJ2-2; tentatively, D is TRBD1 or TRBD2 (5 bases each). Deletions cut 4 bases from V and 0 bases from J, with 15 bases between. This CDR3 spans 17 amino acids. CDR1 and CDR2 from the germline V gene are SGHNT and YENEEA. CDR3 bases: TGTGCCAGCAGCTCCCGGAAGGGACGGACGAACACCGGGGAGCTGTTTTTT. Encoded protein: CASSSRKGRTNTGELFF.

This chain uses TRBV6-6 with TRBJ1-1, with D maybe TRBD1 (5 bases). CDR3 length: 16 residues. The germline CDR1 and CDR2 sequences are MNHNY and SVGAGI (reference sequence). Trimming took 4 bases from V and 5 from J, leaving 20 bases between them. The CDR3 DNA reads TGTGCCAGCAGTTTCTCTGTGGGGCAAGGGCTTACTGAAGCTTTCTTT. This translates into CASSFSVGQGLTEAFF.

The rearrangement links TRBV9 to TRBJ1-6; D possibly corresponds to TRBD1 (5 bases). V was shortened by 4 bases and J by 0 bases, with 20 bases between the two germline ends. Looked up from germline, CDR1 is SGDLS and CDR2 is YYNGEE. This CDR3 has 19 amino acids. CDR3 residues: CASSTPGYQGSSYNSPLHF. In nucleotides, the CDR3 is TGTGCCAGCAGCACGCCGGGGTACCAGGGAAGCTCCTATAATTCACCCCTCCACTTT.

The rearrangement links TRBV7-2 to TRBJ2-5, with 13 nucleotides matching TRBD2. V trimming: 5 bases; J trimming: 2 bases; junction bases outside the gene matches: 14. The CDR3 sequence is 19 residues long. Germline V gene lookup returns CDR1 SGHTA and CDR2 FQGNSA. CDR3 in DNA: TGTGCCAGCAGCACGGGACTCCTACCGGGACTAGCGGGACAAGAGACCCAGTACTTC. Residues: CASSTGLLPGLAGQETQYF.

CDR3 sequence reads: CASWRGNTEAFF. CDR3 nucleotide sequence: TGTGCCAGCTGGAGAGGAAACACTGAAGCTTTCTTT. The chain uses TRBV28 and TRBJ1-1, with D uncertain. Germline assignment: CDR1 MDHEN and CDR2 SYDVKM. The CDR3 length is 12 residues. Between the trimmed V and J ends, which lost 8 bases and 2 bases, there was a span of 9 bases.

The CDR3 reads CASDRGNYGYTF. CDR3 nucleotide sequence: TGTGCCAGTGATCGGGGCAACTATGGCTACACCTTC. The chain carries TRBV2 and TRBJ1-2, with a weak D call TRBD1 (5 bases). Germline lookup yields CDR1 SNHLY and CDR2 FYNNEI. This CDR3 has 12 residues. The germline V and J ends were trimmed by 9 bases and 2 bases, with 10 bases remaining between them. Complete variable domain (other parts from reference TRBV2 and TRBJ1-2): EPEVTQTPSHQVTQMGQEVILRCVPISNHLYFYWYRQILGQKVEFLVSFYNNEISEKSEIFDDQFSVERPDGSNFTLKIRSTKLEDSAMYFCASDRGNYGYTFGSGTRLTVV.

This rearrangement joins TRBV6-5 to TRBJ2-3; 10 nucleotides align to TRBD2. This CDR3 has 14 amino acids. The V segment lost 7 bases and the J segment 2 bases; nucleotides outside the gene matches: 3. Germline assignment: CDR1 MNHEY and CDR2 SVGAGI. CDR3 protein: CASNGLADTDTQYF. The CDR3 DNA follows: TGTGCCAGCAACGGACTAGCGGACACAGATACGCAGTATTTT.

This chain links TRBV18 with TRBJ2-7; D possibly uses TRBD1 or TRBD2 (5 bases each). CDR1 is KGHSH and CDR2 is LQKENI in the germline V gene. The V end lost 6 bases, the J end lost 0 bases, and 15 bases lay between the germline ends. The CDR3 spans 15 residues. The CDR3 loop reads CASSLGTPSSYEQYF. As DNA, the CDR3 is TGTGCCAGCTCTCTTGGGACGCCGAGCTCCTACGAGCAGTACTTC.

The rearrangement joins TRBV2 to TRBJ1-5, with 7 bases matching TRBD1. The germline CDR1 and CDR2 sequences are SNHLY and FYNNEI. The CDR3 totals 14 residues. V trimming: 6 bases; J trimming: 3 bases; junction bases outside the gene matches: 5. The CDR3 bases are TGTGCCAGCAGAAAGGGACAGAACAATCAGCCCCAGCATTTT. It encodes CASRKGQNNQPQHF.

This clone showed up just once. The J gene is TRBJ2-1, the V gene TRBV28, with 9 bases identical to TRBD1. Germline V CDR1 and CDR2: MDHEN, SYDVKM. V was pared by 3 bases and J by 5 bases, with 5 bases of the junction left unmatched. The CDR3 loop spans 15 amino acids. The CDR3 sequence: CASSFPGQGNNEQFF. DNA of the CDR3: TGTGCCAGCAGTTTCCCGGGACAGGGCAACAATGAGCAGTTCTTC.